These T cell receptor beta chains were read from a single sample in a study of blood T cell repertoires in COVID-19. TCRdb's table, derived via immunoSEQ multiplex PCR, lists solely in-frame clones and lacks some. Found here are about 200,000 clones, 80% to 90% of them singletons; the top ten hold 3% to 4%. Material: PBMCs or T cells enriched from blood (not recorded which). These receptors were obtained from a woman in her 40s with acute COVID-19. CDR3s include the opening cysteine and the closing phenylalanine or tryptophan. Fields, in order: J gene, clone size, V gene, D gene, CDR3 DNA, CDR3 protein. The D gene is left open where the match is weak. Only part of the rows carry a size: once, few, many, or a class if the clone is expanded.

j_call: TRBJ2-1; clone_size: -; v_call: TRBV7-3; d_call: -; cdr3_nt: TGTGCCAGCAGCTTACAGTCGCGCGGCTACAATGAGCAGTTCTTC; cdr3_aa: CASSLQSRGYNEQFF
j_call: TRBJ2-7; clone_size: -; v_call: TRBV19; d_call: TRBD2; cdr3_nt: TGTGCCAGTAGTCTCGTCGGGGGGAGCTCCTACGAGCAGTACTTC; cdr3_aa: CASSLVGGSSYEQYF
j_call: TRBJ2-3; clone_size: -; v_call: TRBV11-2; d_call: TRBD2; cdr3_nt: TGTGCCAGCAGCTTGGCGACTAGCGGTAGCACAGATACGCAGTATTTT; cdr3_aa: CASSLATSGSTDTQYF
j_call: TRBJ2-7; clone_size: -; v_call: TRBV28; d_call: -; cdr3_nt: TGTGCCAGCAGTCCCCCGTGGTACTTC; cdr3_aa: CASSPPWYF
j_call: TRBJ2-7; clone_size: once; v_call: TRBV6-5; d_call: -; cdr3_nt: TGTGCCAGCAGTCGGACAGCCTCCTACGAGCAGTACTTC; cdr3_aa: CASSRTASYEQYF
j_call: TRBJ2-1; clone_size: -; v_call: TRBV28; d_call: -; cdr3_nt: TGTGCCAGCAGTTTACTAGGCACCTACAATGAGCAGTTCTTC; cdr3_aa: CASSLLGTYNEQFF
j_call: TRBJ1-1; clone_size: -; v_call: TRBV7-3; d_call: TRBD1; cdr3_nt: TGTGCCAGCAGCTTAATTGGTCGGGGACAGGGCACTGAAGCTTTCTTT; cdr3_aa: CASSLIGRGQGTEAFF
j_call: TRBJ2-5; clone_size: once; v_call: TRBV9; d_call: -; cdr3_nt: TGTGCCAGCAGCGTAGCGGGAGTCGGCGGGACCCAGTACTTC; cdr3_aa: CASSVAGVGGTQYF
j_call: TRBJ1-3; clone_size: -; v_call: TRBV28; d_call: TRBD1; cdr3_nt: TGTGCCAGCAGTTTGTGGGACAGTAGAAACACCATATATTTT; cdr3_aa: CASSLWDSRNTIYF
j_call: TRBJ2-1; clone_size: -; v_call: TRBV28; d_call: -; cdr3_nt: TGTGCCAGCAGCTTGCTAGGGAGCCCAGTCAATGAGCAGTTCTTC; cdr3_aa: CASSLLGSPVNEQFF
j_call: TRBJ2-1; clone_size: -; v_call: TRBV6-5; d_call: TRBD2; cdr3_nt: TGTGCCAGCAGTTACTCCGGACTAGCGGGAGTCCATGAGCAGTTCTTC; cdr3_aa: CASSYSGLAGVHEQFF
j_call: TRBJ1-2; clone_size: -; v_call: TRBV5-1; d_call: -; cdr3_nt: TGCGCCAGCAGCTTGACGACCGGGGACTATGGCTACACCTTC; cdr3_aa: CASSLTTGDYGYTF
j_call: TRBJ2-1; clone_size: -; v_call: TRBV5-1; d_call: -; cdr3_nt: TGCGCCAGCAACAGGGACCCTTACGGGAATGAGCAGTTCTTC; cdr3_aa: CASNRDPYGNEQFF
j_call: TRBJ2-1; clone_size: -; v_call: TRBV19; d_call: -; cdr3_nt: TGTGCCAGTACCCTTACCCCGAGCAACAATGAGCAGTTCTTC; cdr3_aa: CASTLTPSNNEQFF
j_call: TRBJ2-5; clone_size: -; v_call: TRBV29-1; d_call: -; cdr3_nt: TGCAGCGTTGGAGGTGATCAAGAGACCCAGTACTTC; cdr3_aa: CSVGGDQETQYF
j_call: TRBJ1-3; clone_size: -; v_call: TRBV19; d_call: TRBD1; cdr3_nt: TGTGCCAGTAGTAAAGGATTTTGGACAGGGGGCTCTGGAAACACCATATATTTT; cdr3_aa: CASSKGFWTGGSGNTIYF
j_call: TRBJ1-1; clone_size: -; v_call: TRBV7-4; d_call: -; cdr3_nt: TGTGCCAGCCCCGATAGTTCTGAAGCTTTCTTT; cdr3_aa: CASPDSSEAFF
j_call: TRBJ2-1; clone_size: -; v_call: TRBV9; d_call: TRBD1; cdr3_nt: TGTGCCAGTTCCAAGGGGGCAAGCTCCTACAATGAGCAGTTCTTC; cdr3_aa: CASSKGASSYNEQFF
j_call: TRBJ2-5; clone_size: -; v_call: TRBV28; d_call: TRBD2; cdr3_nt: TGTGCCAGCAGTTTGGGAGGGGATAAAGAGACCCAGTACTTC; cdr3_aa: CASSLGGDKETQYF
j_call: TRBJ1-4; clone_size: -; v_call: TRBV7-2; d_call: TRBD1; cdr3_nt: TGTGCCAGCAGCTTATCGAGCAGGGGGCGGAATGAAAAACTGTTTTTT; cdr3_aa: CASSLSSRGRNEKLFF
j_call: TRBJ2-7; clone_size: -; v_call: TRBV6-6; d_call: -; cdr3_nt: TGTGCCAGCAGTTACGCGACAGGTCAAGGGTACGAGCAGTACTTC; cdr3_aa: CASSYATGQGYEQYF
j_call: TRBJ2-1; clone_size: -; v_call: TRBV7-2; d_call: TRBD2; cdr3_nt: TGTGCCAGCAGCACGGGACTAGCGGGAGTCGAGCAGTTCTTC; cdr3_aa: CASSTGLAGVEQFF
j_call: TRBJ2-7; clone_size: -; v_call: TRBV27; d_call: -; cdr3_nt: TGTGCCAGCAGACGGGCAGGGCACTACGAGCAGTACTTC; cdr3_aa: CASRRAGHYEQYF
j_call: TRBJ2-7; clone_size: -; v_call: TRBV23-1; d_call: -; cdr3_nt: TGCGCCAGCAGTCAATCGTATCGGGGCTACGAGCAGTACTTC; cdr3_aa: CASSQSYRGYEQYF
j_call: TRBJ2-2; clone_size: -; v_call: TRBV11-3; d_call: TRBD1; cdr3_nt: TGTGCCAGCAGCTGGACAGGGAACACCGGGGAGCTGTTTTTT; cdr3_aa: CASSWTGNTGELFF
j_call: TRBJ2-2; clone_size: -; v_call: TRBV5-1; d_call: -; cdr3_nt: TGCGCCAGCAGCTTGGACCAGGGTAGCACCGGGGAGCTGTTTTTT; cdr3_aa: CASSLDQGSTGELFF
j_call: TRBJ1-5; clone_size: -; v_call: TRBV9; d_call: -; cdr3_nt: TGTGCCAGCAGCCTAGGCCCAGGGTCTGGTGGTCAGCCCCAGCATTTT; cdr3_aa: CASSLGPGSGGQPQHF
j_call: TRBJ2-4; clone_size: once; v_call: TRBV28; d_call: TRBD2; cdr3_nt: TGTGCCAGCAGCCCCGGGACTAGCGGGACCAAAAACATTCAGTACTTC; cdr3_aa: CASSPGTSGTKNIQYF
j_call: TRBJ2-1; clone_size: once; v_call: TRBV27; d_call: TRBD2; cdr3_nt: TGTGCCAGCGGGAGGGCCTACAATGAGCAGTTCTTC; cdr3_aa: CASGRAYNEQFF
j_call: TRBJ1-1; clone_size: many; v_call: TRBV2; d_call: -; cdr3_nt: TGTGCCAGCAGGAAACAGGCTTCGAACACTGAAGCTTTCTTT; cdr3_aa: CASRKQASNTEAFF
j_call: TRBJ1-5; clone_size: -; v_call: TRBV10-3; d_call: -; cdr3_nt: TGTGCCACCAGAGGACAGCCAGATCAGCCCCAGCATTTT; cdr3_aa: CATRGQPDQPQHF
j_call: TRBJ2-3; clone_size: -; v_call: TRBV7-8; d_call: -; cdr3_nt: TGTGCCAGCAGCTTAGTTCTAGCAGATACGCAGTATTTT; cdr3_aa: CASSLVLADTQYF
j_call: TRBJ2-7; clone_size: -; v_call: TRBV28; d_call: TRBD2; cdr3_nt: TGTGCCAGCAGTCGGACTAGCGGGAGTCGGGAGCAGTACTTC; cdr3_aa: CASSRTSGSREQYF
j_call: TRBJ1-5; clone_size: -; v_call: TRBV18; d_call: -; cdr3_nt: TGTGCCAGCTCACGAATACCGGGGGACGGTGGCAATCAGCCCCAGCATTTT; cdr3_aa: CASSRIPGDGGNQPQHF
j_call: TRBJ2-7; clone_size: -; v_call: TRBV15; d_call: TRBD2; cdr3_nt: TGTGCCACCAGCCAGGGACTAGCGGGAGTGAGGAAGCAGTACTTC; cdr3_aa: CATSQGLAGVRKQYF
j_call: TRBJ2-7; clone_size: -; v_call: TRBV11-2; d_call: TRBD2; cdr3_nt: TGTGCCAGCAGCCGCCTAGCGGGAGACTTCTACGAGCAGTACTTC; cdr3_aa: CASSRLAGDFYEQYF
j_call: TRBJ2-7; clone_size: -; v_call: TRBV6-5; d_call: -; cdr3_nt: TGTGCCAGCAGATATTACGAGCAGTACTTC; cdr3_aa: CASRYYEQYF
j_call: TRBJ1-2; clone_size: -; v_call: TRBV28; d_call: -; cdr3_nt: TGTGCCAGCAGTACCGGACAGAGTAACTATGGCTACACCTTC; cdr3_aa: CASSTGQSNYGYTF
j_call: TRBJ2-1; clone_size: -; v_call: TRBV27; d_call: TRBD2; cdr3_nt: TGTGCCAGCAGTTCCGGTCTAGCGGGATGGATTGGTGAGCAGTTCTTC; cdr3_aa: CASSSGLAGWIGEQFF
j_call: TRBJ2-7; clone_size: -; v_call: TRBV28; d_call: -; cdr3_nt: TGTGCCAGCACTGCTGGAGTCGAGCAGTACTTC; cdr3_aa: CASTAGVEQYF
j_call: TRBJ2-7; clone_size: -; v_call: TRBV19; d_call: TRBD1; cdr3_nt: TGTGCCAGTAGTATCATGACAGGGGCCGAGCAGTACTTC; cdr3_aa: CASSIMTGAEQYF